This TCR beta chain was sequenced in a study of blood T cell repertoires in COVID-19. Overall study context: From T cells, B-cell-depleted T cells, or PBMCs came the material, which was cDNA or gDNA.

Source study methods: Reference gene primers were amplified, and this amplification served to estimate nucleated cell counts. Sequencing used immunoSEQ multiplex PCR; TCRdb keeps in-frame clones, though not all of them. Clone size and the V and J calls come from that table; the DNA yielded D and trimming. This table has 200,000 to 250,000 clones, 84% appearing once. Germline CDR1 LNHDA, CDR2 SQIVND (reference sequence). The junction had 13 bases not matched to a gene; V was cut back by 0 bases and J by 6 bases. This CDR3 contains 18 residues. The source material was peripheral blood. The clonotype originates from a middle-aged man with active or convalescent COVID-19. The chain couples TRBV19 to TRBJ1-5; 8 bases line up with TRBD1. CDR3 DNA: TGTGCCAGTAGTATAGAGCCCAGGGGGCAGGGATTTGTTCAGCCCCAGCATTTT. Translating it yields CASSIEPRGQGFVQPQHF.